Shown below are 25 T cell receptor beta chains from a single sample sequenced in a study of graft-versus-host responses after intestinal transplantation. This table comes from immunoSEQ multiplex PCR, and its TCRdb copy is limited to in-frame clones, with some not included. The sample yields around 130,000 clones, just over 90% seen once. These TCRs are of unknown antigen specificity. The sample in question was unstimulated CD4+ T cells sorted from spleen or lymph node cells, obtained before intestinal transplant. The receptors stem from a human donor who received an intestinal transplant.

The chain carries TRBV2 and TRBJ1-6; D uncertain. CDR1 and CDR2 from the germline V gene are SNHLY and FYNNEI. The CDR3 is made up of 18 amino acids. V shed 7 bases and J shed 7 bases, with 26 bases lying between them. CDR3 in amino acids: CASKVGEHTYGINSPLHF. Written as DNA, the CDR3 is TGTGCCAGCAAGGTTGGTGAACACACGTACGGGATAAATTCACCCCTCCACTTT. The variable domain in full, completed from reference TRBV2 and TRBJ1-6, reads EPEVTQTPSHQVTQMGQEVILRCVPISNHLYFYWYRQILGQKVEFLVSFYNNEISEKSEIFDDQFSVERPDGSNFTLKIRSTKLEDSAMYFCASKVGEHTYGINSPLHFGNGTRLTVT.

The count of this clone is one. V gene TRBV9 combines with J gene TRBJ2-3, with D perhaps TRBD2 (5 bases). Germline lookup yields CDR1 SGDLS and CDR2 YYNGEE. CDR3 length: 13 amino acids. V lost 2 bases and J lost 6, with 10 bases in between. The CDR3 region has the DNA TGTGCCAGCAGCGTCGGGGATAGGGATACGCAGTATTTT. This sequence encodes CASSVGDRDTQYF.

The chain has TRBV6-1 and TRBJ2-7, with TRBD2 as a possible D gene (6 bases). The CDR3 has 13 amino acids. Looked up from germline, CDR1 is MNHNS and CDR2 is SASEGT. V was cut by 5 bases and J by 9 bases, with 17 bases left in between. The CDR3 reads CASSRGLQDRQYF. DNA for the CDR3: TGTGCCAGCAGTCGGGGACTTCAGGATAGGCAGTACTTC.

The chain employs TRBV5-4 and TRBJ2-7; D is possibly TRBD1 (6 bases). From germline, CDR1 is SGHNT and CDR2 YYREEE (reference sequence). The CDR3 has 15 residues. V lost 3 bases, J lost 2 bases, and 15 bases lay in between. The CDR3 region is CASSSYFRGAYEQYF. The DNA of the CDR3 is TGTGCCAGCAGCTCTTATTTCAGGGGAGCCTACGAGCAGTACTTC. The full variable domain, in which reference TRBV5-4 and TRBJ2-7 provide the parts outside the CDR3, is ETGVTQSPTHLIKTRGQQVTLRCSSQSGHNTVSWYQQALGQGPQFIFQYYREEENGRGNFPPRFSGLQFPNYSSELNVNALELDDSALYLCASSSYFRGAYEQYFGPGTRLTVT.

This sequence joins TRBV29-1 and TRBJ2-3, with D tentatively TRBD2 (6 bases). The CDR3 runs to 12 residues. Germline loops: CDR1 SQVTM, CDR2 ANQGSEA. Trimming took off 5 bases at V and 9 bases at J, with 15 bases between the two ends. The CDR3: CSVSGTGDTQYF. DNA for the CDR3: TGCAGCGTTTCGGGGACGGGGGACACGCAGTATTTT.

This sequence joins TRBV5-5 and TRBJ1-1, with 7 nucleotides matching TRBD1. The J segment lost 1 base and the V segment lost 3 bases, leaving 6 bases of the junction unmatched. CDR1 SGHKS and CDR2 YYEKEE come from the germline V gene (reference sequence). The CDR3 totals 15 residues. The chain's CDR3 is CASSWTGRGNTEAFF. As DNA, the CDR3 is TGTGCCAGCAGCTGGACAGGACGGGGGAACACTGAAGCTTTCTTT. The entire variable domain, with the rest obtained from reference TRBV5-5 and TRBJ1-1, is as follows: DAGVTQSPTHLIKTRGQQVTLRCSPISGHKSVSWYQQVLGQGPQFIFQYYEKEERGRGNFPDRFSARQFPNYSSELNVNALLLGDSALYLCASSWTGRGNTEAFFGQGTRLTVV.

This clone came up a few times. The sample has other DNA sequences that encode this CDR3 too. This chain joins TRBV9 and TRBJ2-5; the match to TRBD1 covers 8 bases. The CDR3 has 13 residues. Unmatched junction bases numbered 0, after V lost 0 bases and J lost 5 bases. CDR1 is SGDLS, CDR2 YYNGEE, per germline. CDR3 nucleotides: TGTGCCAGCAGCGTAGGGACAGGGGAGACCCAGTACTTC. Translating gives CASSVGTGETQYF.

This rearrangement joins TRBV5-4 to TRBJ2-2; possibly TRBD1 for D (6 bases). Germline lookup yields CDR1 SGHNT and CDR2 YYREEE (reference sequence). The CDR3 covers 13 residues. The V and J ends lost 5 bases and 8 bases respectively, with 13 bases between them. The CDR3: CASRPYREGELFF. Written as DNA, the CDR3 is TGTGCCAGCAGACCATACAGGGAGGGGGAGCTGTTTTTT.

The V call is TRBV10-3, the J call TRBJ2-7, with D maybe TRBD1 (6 bases). CDR3 size: 15 residues. Trimming left V 4 bases short and J 7 bases short, with 20 bases between. In germline, CDR1 is ENHRY, CDR2 SYGVKD. CDR3 amino acids: CAISVLGEGDGEQYF. Here the CDR3 DNA reads TGTGCCATCAGTGTTTTGGGTGAGGGGGACGGGGAGCAGTACTTC.

The gene calls are TRBV5-5 and TRBJ2-1; D unclear. Germline CDR1 is SGHKS and CDR2 is YYEKEE (reference sequence). V was cut by 1 base and J by 4 bases, with 3 bases left in between. The CDR3 has 12 residues. The CDR3 region is CASSLQYNEQFF. CDR3 coding DNA: TGTGCCAGCAGCTTGCAGTACAATGAGCAGTTCTTC. Together with reference TRBV5-5 and TRBJ2-1, the CDR3 gives the full variable domain: DAGVTQSPTHLIKTRGQQVTLRCSPISGHKSVSWYQQVLGQGPQFIFQYYEKEERGRGNFPDRFSARQFPNYSSELNVNALLLGDSALYLCASSLQYNEQFFGPGTRLTVL.

The rearrangement uses TRBV18 and TRBJ2-5; no clear D gene. The CDR3 extends over 12 amino acids. Germline CDR1 reads KGHSH; CDR2 reads LQKENI. Trimming shortened V by 2 bases and J by 4 bases, and 5 bases separated the two germline ends. CDR3 amino acids: CASSPDGETQYF. The CDR3 region has the DNA TGTGCCAGCTCACCAGATGGAGAGACCCAGTACTTC.

This clone is a singleton in its sample. The chain uses TRBV5-1 and TRBJ2-1, with D perhaps TRBD1 (6 bases). CDR1 and CDR2 (germline): SGHRS, YFSETQ. The length of the CDR3 is 13 residues. V gave up 6 bases and J gave up 5 bases, with 12 bases separating them. CDR3 bases: TGCGCCAGCAAGGACAGCCATAACAATGAGCAGTTCTTC. Its translation: CASKDSHNNEQFF.

As for this clone: Within the sample, other DNA sequences also encode this same CDR3. The J gene is TRBJ1-2, the V gene TRBV5-1; D gene ambiguous. The ends were cut back, 0 bases at V and 2 bases at J, with 5 bases in the middle. This CDR3 has 13 residues. Germline V gives CDR1 SGHRS, CDR2 YFSETQ. The DNA for the CDR3 is TGCGCCAGCAGCTTGGCACCCAACTATGGCTACACCTTC. This codes for CASSLAPNYGYTF.

The chain employs TRBV29-1 and TRBJ2-7, with D maybe TRBD1 (6 bases). Germline loops: CDR1 SQVTM, CDR2 ANQGSEA. V lost 4 bases to trimming and J lost 1 base, with 11 bases between them. There are 13 residues in the CDR3. DNA of the CDR3: TGCAGCGTTGGGGGGACACCTTCCTACGAGCAGTACTTC. Amino acid sequence: CSVGGTPSYEQYF.

There are a few counts of this clone. DNA for the CDR3: TGTGCCAGTAAAAGGGACAGGGGCCACGAGCAGTACTTC. Its translation: CASKRDRGHEQYF. This chain joins TRBV19 and TRBJ2-7, with 10 bases fitting TRBD1. This CDR3 spans 13 amino acids. V shed 7 bases and J 5 bases; nucleotides not matched to a gene: 5. Germline assignment: CDR1 LNHDA and CDR2 SQIVND (reference sequence).

The chain has TRBV7-3 and TRBJ1-1, with TRBD1 matching 7 bases. The CDR3 has 13 residues. Germline-derived CDR1 and CDR2 are SGHTA and FQGTGA. The J segment lost 10 bases and the V segment lost 3 bases, leaving 8 bases of the junction unmatched. The CDR3 spells CASSLAGDRRAFF. CDR3 DNA sequence: TGTGCCAGCAGCTTGGCTGGGGACAGAAGAGCTTTCTTT.

Only one count was recorded for this clone. The chain joins TRBV11-3 to TRBJ2-1; 10 nucleotides agree with TRBD2. Germline V CDR1 and CDR2: SGHNT, YENEEA. This CDR3 has 14 amino acids. After removal of 2 bases from V and 8 bases from J, the junction contained 3 bases not matched to a gene. Written as DNA, the CDR3 is TGTGCCAGCAGCTTACCGGGACTAGCGCATGAGCAGTTCTTC. Translated, it gives CASSLPGLAHEQFF.

V and J are TRBV19 and TRBJ2-5; TRBD2 matches 8 bases. There are 17 residues in the CDR3. V lost 5 bases, J lost 1 base, and 12 bases stayed unmatched. Germline loops: CDR1 LNHDA, CDR2 SQIVND (reference sequence). This CDR3 is CASSPGGSSGAQETQYF. The CDR3 nucleotides are TGTGCCAGTAGTCCCGGGGGGAGTAGCGGGGCCCAAGAGACCCAGTACTTC.

This chain joins TRBV4-1 and TRBJ2-5; D might be TRBD2 (5 bases). The CDR3 has 17 amino acids. Per the germline V gene, CDR1 is MGHRA and CDR2 is YSYEKL. V shed 2 bases and J shed 3 bases, with 19 bases lying between them. The CDR3 sequence is CASSQQESLAGKETQYF. The CDR3 DNA is TGCGCCAGCAGCCAACAGGAGTCCCTAGCAGGCAAAGAGACCCAGTACTTC.

V and J are TRBV18 and TRBJ1-2; 7 positions agree with TRBD1. The length of the CDR3 is 14 residues. Germline V gene data show CDR1 as KGHSH and CDR2 as LQKENI. V lost 1 base, J lost 4 bases, and 3 bases stayed unmatched. CDR3 sequence (DNA): TGTGCCAGCTCACCACAGGGGGACAGCTATGGCTACACCTTC. Protein product: CASSPQGDSYGYTF.

In DNA form, the CDR3 reads TGTGCCAGCAGGTCGACGGGGGAAAGGATTCAGTACTTC. It codes for CASRSTGERIQYF. The chain combines TRBV6-1 with TRBJ2-4; a weak D match, TRBD2 (6 bases). CDR1 MNHNS and CDR2 SASEGT come from the germline V gene. The CDR3 spans 13 residues. V was trimmed by 6 bases and J by 10 bases, leaving 16 bases between them.

This chain joins TRBV30 and TRBJ1-6; D uncertain. The V gene lost 4 bases and the J gene lost 6 bases, with 10 bases spanning the gap. The CDR3 is 13 residues long. Germline CDR1 is GTSNPN and CDR2 is SVGIG (reference sequence). CDR3 nucleotide sequence: TGTGCCTGGAATCCCAGGAGTAATTCACCCCTCCACTTT. It specifies CAWNPRSNSPLHF.

This chain uses TRBV7-2 with TRBJ2-7; D gene ambiguous. The CDR3 length is 14 residues. Trimming stripped 3 bases from V and 6 bases from J, with 15 bases between. Germline V lookup: CDR1 SGHTA, CDR2 FQGNSA. DNA for the CDR3: TGTGCCAGCAGCTTGGGCAGCTCTCCTGGCGAGCAGTACTTC. Translating it yields CASSLGSSPGEQYF.

The chain's CDR3 is CASSPGAGETQYF. As DNA, the CDR3 is TGTGCCAGCTCACCAGGCGCAGGAGAGACCCAGTACTTC. The chain is built from TRBV18 and TRBJ2-5; D remains ambiguous. The ends were cut back, 2 bases at V and 4 bases at J, with 8 bases in the middle. CDR1 is KGHSH and CDR2 is LQKENI in the germline V gene. This CDR3 is 13 amino acids long. The full variable domain, in which reference TRBV18 and TRBJ2-5 provide the parts outside the CDR3, is NAGVMQNPRHLVRRRGQEARLRCSPMKGHSHVYWYRQLPEEGLKFMVYLQKENIIDESGMPKERFSAEFPKEGPSILRIQQVVRGDSAAYFCASSPGAGETQYFGPGTRLLVL.

The genes are TRBV27 and TRBJ1-1, with TRBD1 identical over 12 bases. With V trimmed by 5 bases and J by 4 bases, 11 bases remained unmatched. The CDR3 is made up of 17 amino acids. Germline V gene sequence: CDR1 MNHEY, CDR2 SMNVEV (reference sequence). In nucleotides, the CDR3 is TGTGCCAGCAGTCCGTGGGGACAGGGGGCGCTGGGCACTGAAGCTTTCTTT. It is translated as CASSPWGQGALGTEAFF.